Below are 18 T cell receptor beta chains sequenced from a single sample in a study of cytomegalovirus exposure and HLA in healthy donors. 13 Jbeta primers and 60 Vbeta primers were used for the PCR. The repertoire was sequenced with immunoSEQ multiplex PCR; TCRdb's copy has only in-frame clones and lacks some. The table includes 250,000 to 350,000 clones, about 75% detected once. The source material was PBMCs. These TCRs come from a female donor in good health and CMV-seronegative.

V gene TRBV18 combines with J gene TRBJ2-7, with 9 bases lining up with TRBD2. The CDR3 consists of 22 residues. CDR1 and CDR2 from the germline V gene are KGHSH and LQKENI. The J segment lost 3 bases and the V segment lost 2 bases, leaving 26 bases of the junction unmatched. The CDR3 DNA is TGTGCCAGCTCACCATTCCCCCCACCCTATTCCAGGGCAGCGGGAGGTTTCTACGAGCAGTACTTC. This codes for CASSPFPPPYSRAAGGFYEQYF.

V is TRBV5-6 and J is TRBJ1-5; D is unresolved. CDR3 size: 13 residues. The V end was cut by 1 base, the J end by 4 bases, with 6 bases between. Germline CDR1 and CDR2: SGHDT and YYEEEE. CDR3 sequence (DNA): TGTGCCAGCAGCTTGTCACGGAATCAGCCCCAGCATTTT. Translating gives CASSLSRNQPQHF.

The chain carries TRBV19 and TRBJ2-5, with 9 bases that match TRBD2. The J call could be wrong; TRBJ2-7 is a better fit for the DNA end. Germline CDR1 reads LNHDA; CDR2 reads SQIVND (reference sequence). CDR3 length: 15 amino acids. The CDR3 DNA is TGTGCCAGTAGTATGGGACTAGCCTCTTCCTACGAGCAGTACTTC. Translation: CASSMGLASSYEQYF.

This chain uses TRBV10-2 with TRBJ2-7; 8 positions agree with TRBD1. There are 13 residues in the CDR3. CDR1 WSHSY and CDR2 SAAADI come from the germline V gene. Trimming cost V 7 bases and J 4 bases; bases outside gene matches: 6. CDR3 nucleotide sequence: TGCGCCAGCAAAACTACAGGGGGGTACGAGCAGTACTTC. Its translation is CASKTTGGYEQYF.

The chain combines TRBV29-1 with TRBJ2-1; 13 positions agree with TRBD2. Germline V gene lookup returns CDR1 SQVTM and CDR2 ANQGSEA. This CDR3 has 13 residues. The ends lost 6 bases at V and 7 bases at J; junction bases unmatched: 3. CDR3 residues: CSVGLAGANEQFF. DNA of the CDR3: TGCAGCGTAGGACTAGCGGGAGCTAATGAGCAGTTCTTC.

The chain joins TRBV27 to TRBJ2-2; tentative D call: TRBD2 (6 bases). The CDR3 runs to 15 residues. V lost 3 bases to trimming and J lost 4 bases, with 12 bases between them. Germline CDR1 MNHEY, CDR2 SMNVEV (reference sequence). The CDR3 DNA follows: TGTGCCAGCAGTTTGACTAGTTCTGTCACCGGGGAGCTGTTTTTT. Protein product: CASSLTSSVTGELFF.

V gene TRBV12-5 combines with J gene TRBJ2-1, with D possibly TRBD1 on 6 matching bases. The CDR3 sequence is 16 residues long. Germline V gives CDR1 LGHNT, CDR2 FRNRAP. The V and J ends lost 0 bases and 7 bases respectively, with 16 bases between them. CDR3 DNA sequence: TGTGCTAGTGGTTTGGTAATTGGGGGCTTGAAAAATGAGCAGTTCTTC. Translated: CASGLVIGGLKNEQFF.

This rearrangement joins TRBV19 to TRBJ2-2; 12 bases line up with TRBD2. V was pared by 5 bases and J by 11 bases, with 6 bases of the junction left unmatched. CDR1 is LNHDA and CDR2 is SQIVND in the germline V gene (reference sequence). The CDR3 covers 14 residues. CDR3 amino acids: CASSRTSGVGELFF. CDR3 nucleotide sequence: TGTGCCAGTAGTCGGACTAGCGGGGTGGGAGAGCTGTTTTTT.

This clone has more than one count but fewer than ten. The chain combines TRBV6-1 with TRBJ1-3; tentatively, D is TRBD1 (6 bases). The length of the CDR3 is 17 residues. Germline CDR1 reads MNHNS; CDR2 reads SASEGT. Trimming left V 2 bases short and J 3 bases short, with 17 bases between. The CDR3: CASSEPTGLRYGNTIYF. DNA for the CDR3: TGTGCCAGCAGTGAACCCACAGGGCTACGGTATGGAAACACCATATATTTT.

Regarding this clone: Other DNA sequences of this sample code for an identical CDR3. The V call is TRBV9, the J call TRBJ1-4; TRBD1 matches at 9 bases. The CDR3 sequence is 15 residues long. V shed 2 bases and J 7 bases; nucleotides not matched to a gene: 6. The germline V gene has CDR1 SGDLS and CDR2 YYNGEE. The CDR3 sequence is CASSVRQGEGEKLFF. CDR3 DNA sequence: TGTGCCAGCAGCGTCAGACAGGGGGAAGGTGAAAAACTGTTTTTT. Full variable domain (missing parts from reference TRBV9 and TRBJ1-4): DSGVTQTPKHLITATGQRVTLRCSPRSGDLSVYWYQQSLDQGLQFLIQYYNGEERAKGNILERFSAQQFPDLHSELNLSSLELGDSALYFCASSVRQGEGEKLFFGSGTQLSVL.

The rearrangement joins TRBV28 to TRBJ1-2, with 7 bases fitting TRBD1. The CDR3 is 14 amino acids. The V gene's germline CDR1 is MDHEN and CDR2 SYDVKM. V dropped 4 bases and J dropped 0; count of bases not matched to a gene: 2. DNA for the CDR3: TGTGCCAGCAGTTCTGGGACAGCTAACTATGGCTACACCTTC. It translates to CASSSGTANYGYTF.

The rearrangement links TRBV6-6 to TRBJ2-3; possibly TRBD2 for D (7 bases). The V gene lost 2 bases and the J gene lost 4 bases, with 16 bases spanning the gap. CDR1 and CDR2 from the germline V gene are MNHNY and SVGAGI (reference sequence). CDR3 length: 16 residues. CDR3 sequence: CASSYPRGGSADTQYF. The CDR3 coding sequence is TGTGCCAGCAGTTACCCGAGGGGGGGGAGCGCAGATACGCAGTATTTT.

The chain links TRBV27 to TRBJ2-7, with D tentatively TRBD1 (8 bases). The germline V gene encodes CDR1 MNHEY and CDR2 SMNVEV (reference sequence). The CDR3 totals 13 residues. V was clipped by 5 bases and J by 6 bases, with 14 bases between them. The CDR3 is CASSPTGEGEQYF. CDR3 nucleotides: TGTGCCAGCAGTCCGACAGGGGAGGGCGAGCAGTACTTC.

The V gene is TRBV29-1, the J gene TRBJ1-1; no reliable D call. This CDR3 comprises 15 residues. V was clipped by 4 bases and J by 1 base, with 16 bases between them. Looked up from germline, CDR1 is SQVTM and CDR2 is ANQGSEA. This CDR3 is CSVALDWRQNTEAFF. CDR3 DNA: TGCAGCGTTGCCCTGGACTGGAGGCAGAACACTGAAGCTTTCTTT. The entire variable domain, with the rest obtained from reference TRBV29-1 and TRBJ1-1, is as follows: SAVISQKPSRDICQRGTSLTIQCQVDSQVTMMFWYRQQPGQSLTLIATANQGSEATYESGFVIDKFPISRPNLTFSTLTVSNMSPEDSSIYLCSVALDWRQNTEAFFGQGTRLTVV.

The chain carries TRBV9 and TRBJ1-2; D ambiguous. Germline V gives CDR1 SGDLS, CDR2 YYNGEE. The V end lost 0 bases, the J end lost 0 bases, and 15 bases lay between the germline ends. This CDR3 has 17 amino acids. The CDR3 DNA reads as TGTGCCAGCAGCGTAGATCCCCACCCGAGAACTAACTATGGCTACACCTTC. The encoded protein is CASSVDPHPRTNYGYTF.

This chain links TRBV6-1 with TRBJ2-5; D is perhaps TRBD2 (5 bases). The V end lost 6 bases, the J end lost 5 bases, and 16 bases lay between the germline ends. This CDR3 is 14 amino acids long. Germline lookup yields CDR1 MNHNS and CDR2 SASEGT. CDR3 protein: CASREVGSRETQYF. The CDR3 region has the DNA TGTGCCAGCAGGGAGGTGGGATCGCGGGAGACCCAGTACTTC.

Written as DNA, the CDR3 is TGCGCCAGCAGTGATATGACAGGGGTTGCTTCACCCCTCCACTTT. As protein: CASSDMTGVASPLHF. V usage is TRBV10-2 and J usage is TRBJ1-6; TRBD1 matches 8 bases. The CDR3 is made up of 15 amino acids. Germline V gene lookup returns CDR1 WSHSY and CDR2 SAAADI. J lost 9 bases, V lost 3 bases, and 7 bases had no gene match.

This sequence joins TRBV9 and TRBJ2-4; the match to TRBD2 covers 8 bases. This CDR3 contains 13 residues. Germline assignment: CDR1 SGDLS and CDR2 YYNGEE. The J segment lost 5 bases and the V segment lost 6 bases, leaving 4 bases of the junction unmatched. The CDR3 region is CASNQAGENIQYF. In DNA, the CDR3 is TGTGCCAGCAACCAAGCGGGAGAAAACATTCAGTACTTC.